The 12 T cell receptor beta chains reported below all come from one sample, sequenced in a study of blood T cell repertoires in COVID-19. TCRdb keeps only in-frame clones here, not all; method: immunoSEQ multiplex PCR. The repertoire holds 110,000 to 150,000 clones, with about 84% as singletons. Sequenced material: peripheral blood. The receptors derive from a woman of 80 years or more in a cohort sampled during active or convalescent COVID-19.

V is TRBV4-1 and J is TRBJ2-3; 9 bases agree with TRBD2. V lost 0 bases, J lost 3 bases, and 7 bases stayed unmatched. This CDR3 spans 17 amino acids. The germline gives CDR1 MGHRA, CDR2 YSYEKL. The CDR3, as DNA: TGCGCCAGCAGCCAAGAGCCTAGCGGGGCGCTTACAGATACGCAGTATTTT. Residues: CASSQEPSGALTDTQYF.

The chain is built from TRBV7-3 and TRBJ1-1, with 8 bases that match TRBD1. CDR3 length: 15 residues. Germline assignment: CDR1 SGHTA and CDR2 FQGTGA. Unmatched junction bases numbered 15, after V lost 4 bases and J lost 11 bases. CDR3: CASSSTGELRKEAFF. DNA for the CDR3: TGTGCCAGCAGCTCGACAGGGGAGCTCCGTAAGGAGGCTTTCTTT.

V gene TRBV7-3 combines with J gene TRBJ1-1; 9 bases are shared with TRBD1. This CDR3 comprises 17 residues. Germline trimming cut 4 bases from V and 3 bases from J; bases unmatched to any gene: 12. Germline V CDR1 and CDR2: SGHTA, FQGTGA. CDR3 in amino acids: CASSSSGTGWGDTEAFF. In nucleotides, the CDR3 is TGTGCCAGCAGCTCGTCTGGGACAGGGTGGGGAGACACTGAAGCTTTCTTT. The full variable domain, its missing parts supplied by reference TRBV7-3 and TRBJ1-1, is GAGVSQTPSNKVTEKGKYVELRCDPISGHTALYWYRQSLGQGPEFLIYFQGTGAADDSGLPNDRFFAVRPEGSVSTLKIQRTERGDSAVYLCASSSSGTGWGDTEAFFGQGTRLTVV.

The table lists this clone with a count of one. The genes are TRBV12-3 or TRBV12-4 and TRBJ1-5, with a weak D call TRBD1 (5 bases). The CDR3 is 13 amino acids. V was shortened by 4 bases and J by 8 bases, with 12 bases between the two germline ends. CDR3 in amino acids: CASSSRWGEPQHF. The CDR3, as DNA: TGTGCCAGCAGTTCCCGCTGGGGGGAGCCCCAGCATTTT.

This chain links TRBV5-1 with TRBJ2-7; tentative D call: TRBD1 (5 bases). CDR3 length: 14 residues. Germline V gives CDR1 SGHRS, CDR2 YFSETQ. V was clipped by 1 base and J by 4 bases, with 12 bases between them. The DNA of the CDR3 is TGCGCCAGCAGCTTGTATGGGGCCGCTTACGAGCAGTACTTC. Its protein product is CASSLYGAAYEQYF.

This clone has only one observation. V usage is TRBV10-3 and J usage is TRBJ1-1, with 7 nucleotides matching TRBD1. V dropped 10 bases and J dropped 1; count of bases not matched to a gene: 6. This CDR3 contains 13 residues. Looked up from germline, CDR1 is ENHRY and CDR2 is SYGVKD. The CDR3 DNA reads TGTGCCACCGAAGGACAGGCGAACACTGAAGCTTTCTTT. Protein sequence: CATEGQANTEAFF.

In this sample, this clone turned up once. The chain combines TRBV13 with TRBJ1-2; D is unresolved. The CDR3 consists of 13 residues. Germline assignment: CDR1 PRHDT and CDR2 FYEKMQ (reference sequence). V was trimmed by 2 bases and J by 5 bases, leaving 9 bases between them. The CDR3 reads CASSLYGDYGYTF. In nucleotides, the CDR3 is TGTGCCAGCAGCTTATACGGGGATTATGGCTACACCTTC.

The genes are TRBV27 and TRBJ1-1; 7 nucleotides match TRBD1. The CDR3 runs 13 residues. Per the germline V gene, CDR1 is MNHEY and CDR2 is SMNVEV (reference sequence). V was pared by 8 bases and J by 9 bases, with 12 bases of the junction left unmatched. CDR3 sequence reads: CASGYRGEPQAFF. CDR3 DNA sequence: TGTGCCAGCGGATACAGGGGCGAGCCCCAAGCTTTCTTT.

The chain recombines TRBV6-5 with TRBJ2-7; D possibly corresponds to TRBD1 (7 bases). The germline gives CDR1 MNHEY, CDR2 SVGAGI. This CDR3 is built from 13 residues. V was trimmed by 8 bases and J by 4 bases, leaving 15 bases between them. CDR3 loop: CASVTRGAYEQYF. The CDR3 coding sequence is TGTGCCAGCGTGACCAGGGGGGCTTACGAGCAGTACTTC.

V and J are TRBV7-6 and TRBJ2-2; 7 nucleotides align to TRBD1. In germline, CDR1 is SGHVS, CDR2 FNYEAQ. V was pared by 5 bases and J by 7 bases, with 7 bases of the junction left unmatched. This CDR3 comprises 14 residues. The CDR3: CASSPGTVSGELFF. For the CDR3, the DNA is TGTGCCAGCAGCCCGGGGACAGTCAGCGGGGAGCTGTTTTTT. Together with reference TRBV7-6 and TRBJ2-2, the CDR3 gives the full variable domain: GAGVSQSPRYKVTKRGQDVALRCDPISGHVSLYWYRQALGQGPEFLTYFNYEAQQDKSGLPNDRFSAERPEGSISTLTIQRTEQRDSAMYRCASSPGTVSGELFFGEGSRLTVL.

The V and J genes are TRBV28 and TRBJ2-7; 9 bases align to TRBD1. CDR3 size: 15 residues. From germline, CDR1 is MDHEN and CDR2 SYDVKM. V dropped 6 bases and J dropped 3; count of bases not matched to a gene: 9. DNA of the CDR3: TGTGCCAGCAGCCCAGGGGACAGGGTGTTCTACGAGCAGTACGTC. Its translation: CASSPGDRVFYEQYV.

V gene TRBV9 combines with J gene TRBJ2-1, with 10 nucleotides matching TRBD2. Germline loops: CDR1 SGDLS, CDR2 YYNGEE. The ends lost 4 bases at V and 1 base at J; junction bases unmatched: 8. The CDR3 length is 17 residues. CDR3 amino acids: CASSPSGGAGSYNEQFF. Written as DNA, the CDR3 is TGTGCCAGCAGCCCTAGCGGGGGCGCAGGATCCTACAATGAGCAGTTCTTC.